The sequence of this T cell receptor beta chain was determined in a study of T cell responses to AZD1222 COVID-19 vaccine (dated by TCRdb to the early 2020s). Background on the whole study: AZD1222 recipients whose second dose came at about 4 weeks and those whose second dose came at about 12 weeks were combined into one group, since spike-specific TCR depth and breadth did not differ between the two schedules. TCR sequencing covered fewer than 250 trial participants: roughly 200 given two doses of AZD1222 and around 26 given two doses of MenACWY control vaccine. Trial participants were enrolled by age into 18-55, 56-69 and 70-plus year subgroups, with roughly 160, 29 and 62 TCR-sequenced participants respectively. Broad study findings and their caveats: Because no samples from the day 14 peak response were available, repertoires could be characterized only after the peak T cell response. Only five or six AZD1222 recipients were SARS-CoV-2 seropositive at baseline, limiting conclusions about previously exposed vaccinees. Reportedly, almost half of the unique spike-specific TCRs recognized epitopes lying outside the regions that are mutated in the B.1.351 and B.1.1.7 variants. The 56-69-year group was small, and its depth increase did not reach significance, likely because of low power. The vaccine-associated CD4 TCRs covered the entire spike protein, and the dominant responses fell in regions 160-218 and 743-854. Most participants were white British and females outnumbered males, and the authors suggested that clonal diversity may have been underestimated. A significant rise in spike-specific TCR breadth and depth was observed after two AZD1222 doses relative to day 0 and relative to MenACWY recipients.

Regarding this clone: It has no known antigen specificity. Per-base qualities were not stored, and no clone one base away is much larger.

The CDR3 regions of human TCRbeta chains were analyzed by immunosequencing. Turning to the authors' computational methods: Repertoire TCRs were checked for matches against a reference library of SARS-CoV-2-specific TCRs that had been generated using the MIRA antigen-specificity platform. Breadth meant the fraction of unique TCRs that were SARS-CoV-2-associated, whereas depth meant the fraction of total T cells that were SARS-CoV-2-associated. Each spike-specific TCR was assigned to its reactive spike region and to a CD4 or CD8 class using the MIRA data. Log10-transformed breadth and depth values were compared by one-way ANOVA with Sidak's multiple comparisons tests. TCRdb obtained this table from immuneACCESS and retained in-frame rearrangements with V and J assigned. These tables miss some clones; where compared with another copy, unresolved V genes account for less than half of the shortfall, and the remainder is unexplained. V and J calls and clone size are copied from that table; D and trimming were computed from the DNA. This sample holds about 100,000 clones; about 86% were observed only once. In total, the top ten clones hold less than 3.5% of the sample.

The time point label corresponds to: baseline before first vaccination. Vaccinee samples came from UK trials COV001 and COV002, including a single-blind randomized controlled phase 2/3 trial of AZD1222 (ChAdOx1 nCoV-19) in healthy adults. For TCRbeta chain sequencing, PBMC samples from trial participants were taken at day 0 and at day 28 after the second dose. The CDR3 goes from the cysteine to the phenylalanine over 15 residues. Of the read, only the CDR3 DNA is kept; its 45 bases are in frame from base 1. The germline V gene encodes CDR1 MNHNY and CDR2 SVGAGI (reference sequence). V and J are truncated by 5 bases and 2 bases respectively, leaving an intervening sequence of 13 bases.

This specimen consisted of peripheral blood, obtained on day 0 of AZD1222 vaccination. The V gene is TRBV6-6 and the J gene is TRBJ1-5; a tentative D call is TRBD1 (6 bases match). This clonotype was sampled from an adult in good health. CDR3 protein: CASSASRGGNQPQHF. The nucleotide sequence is TGTGCCAGCAGTGCCAGCAGGGGTGGCAATCAGCCCCAGCATTTT.